This section outlines one T cell receptor beta chain sequence together with its context. The data originate from a study of patients and donors after allogeneic stem cell transplantation. TCRdb used MiXCR to reprocess the RT-PCR reads, holding one entry per CDR3 protein. The data contain around 90,000 distinct CDR3 sequences, around 49% of them singletons. Germline loops: CDR1 LGHNA, CDR2 YSLEER. V lost 0 bases and J 1 base, leaving 13 bases between the germline ends. The CDR3 has 16 amino acids. The sequenced sample was blood, either unsorted or a sorted T cell fraction (not recorded which). This clonotype was obtained from a human donor who was either an allogeneic HSCT recipient or a stem cell or donor lymphocyte infusion donor (not recorded which). It is not recorded whose cells these are; they may come from a transplant donor. This sequence joins TRBV4-3 and TRBJ2-7; no clear D. CDR3 DNA: TGCGCCAGCAGCCAAGATAGAAGAGCGTCATCCTACGAGCAGTACTTC. The encoded protein is CASSQDRRASSYEQYF.